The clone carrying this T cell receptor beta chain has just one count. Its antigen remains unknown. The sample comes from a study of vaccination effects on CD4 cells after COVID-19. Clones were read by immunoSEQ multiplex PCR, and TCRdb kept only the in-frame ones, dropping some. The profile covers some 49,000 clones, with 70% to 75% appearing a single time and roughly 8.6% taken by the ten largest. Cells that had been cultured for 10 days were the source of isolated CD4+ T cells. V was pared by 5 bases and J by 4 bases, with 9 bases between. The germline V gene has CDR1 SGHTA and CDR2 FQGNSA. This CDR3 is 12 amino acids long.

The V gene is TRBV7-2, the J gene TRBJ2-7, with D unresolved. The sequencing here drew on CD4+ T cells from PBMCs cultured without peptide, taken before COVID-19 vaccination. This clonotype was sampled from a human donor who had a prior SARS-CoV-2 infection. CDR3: CASSPVLYEQYF. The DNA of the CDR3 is TGTGCCAGCAGCCCCGTGTTGTACGAGCAGTACTTC.